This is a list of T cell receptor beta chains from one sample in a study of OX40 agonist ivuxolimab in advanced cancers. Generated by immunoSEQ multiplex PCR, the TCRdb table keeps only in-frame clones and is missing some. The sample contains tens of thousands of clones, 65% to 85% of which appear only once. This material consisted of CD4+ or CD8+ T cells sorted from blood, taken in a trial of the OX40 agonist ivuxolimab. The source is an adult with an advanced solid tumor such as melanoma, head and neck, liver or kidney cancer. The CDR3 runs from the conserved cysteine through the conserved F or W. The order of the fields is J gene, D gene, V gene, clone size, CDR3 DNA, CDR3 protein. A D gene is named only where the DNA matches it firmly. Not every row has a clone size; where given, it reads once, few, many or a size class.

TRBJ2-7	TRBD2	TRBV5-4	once	TGTGCCAGCAGCTTGGATGGCGGGAGGGTGAGCGAGCAGTACTTC	CASSLDGGRVSEQYF
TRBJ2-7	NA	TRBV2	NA	TGTGCCAGCACCGACGCCGGACAGCCCTACGAGCAGTACTTC	CASTDAGQPYEQYF
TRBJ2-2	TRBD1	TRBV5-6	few	TGTGCCAGCAGCGTGGACAGGGACAACACCGGGGAGCTGTTTTTT	CASSVDRDNTGELFF
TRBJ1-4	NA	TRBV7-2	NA	TGTGCCAGCAGCCCAGGGGCTGGAAAACTGTTTTTT	CASSPGAGKLFF
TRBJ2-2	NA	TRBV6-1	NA	TGTGCCAGCAGTGAGTCGAAGGGGCTGTTTTTT	CASSESKGLFF
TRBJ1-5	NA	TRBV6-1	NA	TGTGCCATCAGTGACCACGGGGAGGGCAGCAATCAGCCCCAGCATTTT	CAISDHGEGSNQPQHF
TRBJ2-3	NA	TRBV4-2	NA	TGTGCCAGCAGCCAAGATCTCGCGACAGGTTCGGGTACGCAGTATTTT	CASSQDLATGSGTQYF
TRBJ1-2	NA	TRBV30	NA	TGTGCCTGGACGAGGCGGGGGGCCTATGGCTACACCTTC	CAWTRRGAYGYTF
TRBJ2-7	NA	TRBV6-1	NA	TGTGCCAGCAGTGAAGCGGCCTTCTCCCAAAAAGAGTACTTC	CASSEAAFSQKEYF
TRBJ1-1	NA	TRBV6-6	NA	TGTGCCAGCAGTTACTCAGGACACGGGAACACTGAAGCTTTCTTT	CASSYSGHGNTEAFF
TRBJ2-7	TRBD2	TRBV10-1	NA	TGCGCCAGCAGTGGGGAGGGAACGGGAGAGTACGAGCAGTACTTC	CASSGEGTGEYEQYF
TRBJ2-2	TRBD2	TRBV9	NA	TGTGCCAGCACTCTAGCGGCCCAGGGCACCGGGGAGCTGTTTTTT	CASTLAAQGTGELFF
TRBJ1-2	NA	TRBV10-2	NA	TGCGCCAGCAGTGAGTCGTGGCAGGCTAAGAGCTACACCTTC	CASSESWQAKSYTF
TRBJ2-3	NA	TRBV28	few	TGTGCCAGCAGCTTCAGGGGGGACCTATTCAGCACAGATACGCAGTATTTT	CASSFRGDLFSTDTQYF
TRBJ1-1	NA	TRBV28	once	TGTGCCAGCTCCCCACCTCGCGCTGAAGCTTTCTTT	CASSPPRAEAFF
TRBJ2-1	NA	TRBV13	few	TGTGCCAGCAGCTTGAATGTTTGGGGTCGCTCCTACAATGAGCAGTTCTTC	CASSLNVWGRSYNEQFF
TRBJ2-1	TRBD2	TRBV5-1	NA	TGCGCCAGCAGGACTAGCGGGGGACCGGGGGACAATGAGCAGTTCTTC	CASRTSGGPGDNEQFF
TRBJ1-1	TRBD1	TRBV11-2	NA	TGTGCCAGCAGCTTAGAAGGACAGGGGGTAAAAGCTTTCTTT	CASSLEGQGVKAFF
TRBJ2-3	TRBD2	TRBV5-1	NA	TGCGCCAGCAGCTTAAACGGGGGGTTTACAGATACGCAGTATTTT	CASSLNGGFTDTQYF
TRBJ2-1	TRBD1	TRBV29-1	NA	TGCAGCGTTGTGGGACAGGGACGATACAATGAGCAGTTCTTC	CSVVGQGRYNEQFF
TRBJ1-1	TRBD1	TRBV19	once	TGTGCCAGTAGCATGGACAGGAGGAACACTGAAGCTTTCTTT	CASSMDRRNTEAFF
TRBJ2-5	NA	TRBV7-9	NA	TGTGCCAGCAGCTTACTGGGGGCCGGGACCCAGTACTTC	CASSLLGAGTQYF
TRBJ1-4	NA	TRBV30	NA	TGTGCCTGGAGGACTATGGGAGGGGAAAAACTGTTTTTT	CAWRTMGGEKLFF
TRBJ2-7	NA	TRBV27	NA	TGTGCCAGCGCCCGACGGAGGGGGTCATTCGAGCAGTACTTC	CASARRRGSFEQYF
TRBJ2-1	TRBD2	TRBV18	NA	TGTGCCAGCTCACCAAGTGCGACTAGCGCAGGAAGTGAGCAGTTCTTC	CASSPSATSAGSEQFF
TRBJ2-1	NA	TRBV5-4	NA	TGTGCCAGCACTACCGGCGGACGCTCCTACAATGAGCAGTTCTTC	CASTTGGRSYNEQFF
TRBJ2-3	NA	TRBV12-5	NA	TGTGCTAGTGGTGTTTCCGGGGGTGGCGATACGCAGTATTTT	CASGVSGGGDTQYF
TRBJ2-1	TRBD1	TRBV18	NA	TGTGCCAGCTCCCTTGAACAGGGGGAGGCCTACAATGAGCAGTTCTTC	CASSLEQGEAYNEQFF
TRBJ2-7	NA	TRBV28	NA	TGTGCCAGCAGCTCGGCCCTGAGCTCCTACGAGCAGTACTTC	CASSSALSSYEQYF
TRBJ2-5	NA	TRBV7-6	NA	TGTGCCAGCAGCCCTCGGGTAATAGAGACCCAGTACTTC	CASSPRVIETQYF
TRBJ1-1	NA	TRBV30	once	TGTGCCTGGGCAGGGACACGTATGAACACTGAAGCTTTCTTT	CAWAGTRMNTEAFF
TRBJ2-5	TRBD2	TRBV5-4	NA	TGTGCCAGTGGGGGTGCTAGCGGGAGTCAAGAGACCCAGTACTTC	CASGGASGSQETQYF
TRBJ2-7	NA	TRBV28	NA	TGTGCCAGCAAGATGACCTCCTACGAGCAGTACTTC	CASKMTSYEQYF
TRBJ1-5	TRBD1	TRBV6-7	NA	TGTGCCAGCACTTGCCTCCCGGTCAGGGGGTTTTCACGGAGCAATCAGCCCCAGCATTTT	CASTCLPVRGFSRSNQPQHF
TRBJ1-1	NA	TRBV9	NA	TGTGCCAGCAGCGTAGGTGTTGGGGGGAACACTGAAGCTTTCTTT	CASSVGVGGNTEAFF
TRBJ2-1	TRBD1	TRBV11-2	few	TGTGCCAGCAGCTCCGGACAGGGGTTACCTCCGCCTTACTACAATGAGCAGTTCTTC	CASSSGQGLPPPYYNEQFF
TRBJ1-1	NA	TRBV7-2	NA	TGTGCCAGCAGCTCACAGGGTGGGAACACTGAAGCTTTCTTT	CASSSQGGNTEAFF
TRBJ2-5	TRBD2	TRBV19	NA	TGTGCCAGTAGTAACCCAGGACTAGCGGGAGTTAGTGGGTCCCAAGAGACCCAGTACTTC	CASSNPGLAGVSGSQETQYF
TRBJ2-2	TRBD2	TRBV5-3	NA	TGTGCCAGAAGCTTGGTTGGGGCTAGCGGTCTGGGGCTGTTTTTT	CARSLVGASGLGLFF
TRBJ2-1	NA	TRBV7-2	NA	TGTGCCAGCAGCCAAAGACCGGGCAATGAGCAGTTCTTC	CASSQRPGNEQFF